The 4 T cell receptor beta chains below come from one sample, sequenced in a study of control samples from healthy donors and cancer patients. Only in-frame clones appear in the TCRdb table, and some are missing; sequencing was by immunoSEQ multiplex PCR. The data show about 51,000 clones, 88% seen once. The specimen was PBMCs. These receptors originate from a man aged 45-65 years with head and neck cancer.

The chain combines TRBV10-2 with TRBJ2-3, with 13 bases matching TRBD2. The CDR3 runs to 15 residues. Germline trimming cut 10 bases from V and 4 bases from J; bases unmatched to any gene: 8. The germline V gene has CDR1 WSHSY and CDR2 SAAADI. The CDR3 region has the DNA TGCGCCAACAGAGAAGGACTAGCGGGAGCAGATACGCAGTATTTT. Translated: CANREGLAGADTQYF.

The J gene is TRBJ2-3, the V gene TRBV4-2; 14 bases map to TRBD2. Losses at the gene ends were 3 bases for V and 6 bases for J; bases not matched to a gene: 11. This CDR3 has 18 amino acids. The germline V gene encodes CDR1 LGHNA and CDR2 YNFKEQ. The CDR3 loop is CASSQRLRTSGGKDTQYF. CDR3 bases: TGTGCCAGCAGCCAGCGCCTAAGGACTAGCGGGGGGAAGGATACGCAGTATTTT.

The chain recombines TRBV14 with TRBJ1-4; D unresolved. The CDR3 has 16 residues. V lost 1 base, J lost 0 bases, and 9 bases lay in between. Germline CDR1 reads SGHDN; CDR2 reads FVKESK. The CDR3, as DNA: TGTGCCAGCAGCCAAGTGGGCTCAGCAACTAATGAAAAACTGTTTTTT. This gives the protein CASSQVGSATNEKLFF.

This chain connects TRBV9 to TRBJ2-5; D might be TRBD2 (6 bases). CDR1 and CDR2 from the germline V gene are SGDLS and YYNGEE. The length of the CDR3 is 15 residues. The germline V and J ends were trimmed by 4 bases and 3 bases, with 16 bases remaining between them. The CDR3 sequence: CASSRGGRREETQYF. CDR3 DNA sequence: TGTGCCAGCAGCAGAGGTGGCCGGAGGGAAGAGACCCAGTACTTC.